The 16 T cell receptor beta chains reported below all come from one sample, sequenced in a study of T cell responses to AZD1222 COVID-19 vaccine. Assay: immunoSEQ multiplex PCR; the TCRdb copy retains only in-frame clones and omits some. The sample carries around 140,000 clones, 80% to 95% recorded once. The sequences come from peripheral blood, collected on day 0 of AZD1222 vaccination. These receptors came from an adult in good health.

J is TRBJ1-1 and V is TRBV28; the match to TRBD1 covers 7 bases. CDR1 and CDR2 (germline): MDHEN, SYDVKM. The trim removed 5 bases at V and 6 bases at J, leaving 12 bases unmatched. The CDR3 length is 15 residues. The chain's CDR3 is CASSPSGGVLAEAFF. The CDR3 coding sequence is TGTGCCAGCAGTCCCTCAGGGGGGGTGTTGGCTGAAGCTTTCTTT.

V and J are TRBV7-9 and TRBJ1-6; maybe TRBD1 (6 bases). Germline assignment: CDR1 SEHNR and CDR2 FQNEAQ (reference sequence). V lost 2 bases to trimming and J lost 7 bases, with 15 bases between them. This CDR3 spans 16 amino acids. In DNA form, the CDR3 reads TGTGCCAGCAGCTTATGGTCAGGGGTTGGGAATTCACCCCTCCACTTT. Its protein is CASSLWSGVGNSPLHF.

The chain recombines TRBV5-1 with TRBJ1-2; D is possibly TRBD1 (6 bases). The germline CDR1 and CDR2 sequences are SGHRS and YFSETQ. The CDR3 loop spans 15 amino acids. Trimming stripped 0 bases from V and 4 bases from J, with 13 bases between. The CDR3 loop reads CASSLVTGPGYGYTF. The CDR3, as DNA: TGCGCCAGCAGCTTGGTGACAGGACCGGGCTATGGCTACACCTTC.

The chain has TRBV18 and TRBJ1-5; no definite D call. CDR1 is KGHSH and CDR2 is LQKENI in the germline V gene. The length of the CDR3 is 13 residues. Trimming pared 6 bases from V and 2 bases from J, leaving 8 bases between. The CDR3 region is CASSPAGNQPQHF. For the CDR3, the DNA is TGTGCCAGCTCGCCGGCAGGCAATCAGCCCCAGCATTTT.

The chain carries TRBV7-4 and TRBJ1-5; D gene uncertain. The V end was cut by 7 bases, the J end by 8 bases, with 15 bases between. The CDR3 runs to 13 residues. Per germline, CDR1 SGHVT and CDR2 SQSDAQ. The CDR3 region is CASTGRRMKPQHF. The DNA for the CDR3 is TGTGCCAGCACGGGCAGAAGGATGAAGCCCCAGCATTTT.

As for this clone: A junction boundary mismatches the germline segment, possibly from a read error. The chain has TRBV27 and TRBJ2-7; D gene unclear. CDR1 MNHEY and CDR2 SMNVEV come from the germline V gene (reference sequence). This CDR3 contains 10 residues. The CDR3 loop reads CASRFYEQYF. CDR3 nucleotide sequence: TGTGCCAGCCGTTTCTACGAGCAGTACTTC.

CDR3 coding DNA: TGTGCCACCAGCAGAGACAGCTATGGCTACACCTTC. This gives the protein CATSRDSYGYTF. The J gene is TRBJ1-2, the V gene TRBV15; D is undetermined. V lost 0 bases and J 4 bases, leaving 3 bases between the germline ends. Looked up from germline, CDR1 is LNHNV and CDR2 is YYDKDF (reference sequence). The CDR3 extends over 12 amino acids.

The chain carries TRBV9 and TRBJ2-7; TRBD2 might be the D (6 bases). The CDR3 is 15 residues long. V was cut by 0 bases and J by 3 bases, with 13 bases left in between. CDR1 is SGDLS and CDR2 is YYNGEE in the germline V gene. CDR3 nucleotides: TGTGCCAGCAGCGTAGCGGCTAGCGAGTTCTACGAGCAGTACTTC. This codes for CASSVAASEFYEQYF.

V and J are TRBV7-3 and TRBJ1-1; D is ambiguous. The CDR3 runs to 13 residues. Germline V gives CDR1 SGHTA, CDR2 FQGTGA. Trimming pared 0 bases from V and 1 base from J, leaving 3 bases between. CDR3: CASSLTENTEAFF. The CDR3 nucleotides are TGTGCCAGCAGCTTAACGGAGAACACTGAAGCTTTCTTT.

The chain's CDR3 is CASRTPGGAYGYTF. In nucleotides, the CDR3 is TGTGCCAGCAGGACGCCGGGGGGCGCCTATGGCTACACCTTC. V is TRBV6-5 and J is TRBJ1-2; D is perhaps TRBD1 (6 bases). The CDR3 consists of 14 residues. CDR1 and CDR2 from the germline V gene are MNHEY and SVGAGI. Trimming removed 6 bases from V and 4 bases from J, with 15 bases in between.

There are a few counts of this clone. Here the CDR3 reads CASSLGEAFF. CDR3 coding DNA: TGTGCCAGCAGCCTGGGTGAAGCTTTCTTT. The J gene is TRBJ1-1, the V gene TRBV28; the D is unclear. The V gene lost 6 bases and the J gene lost 7 bases, with 6 bases spanning the gap. The CDR3 has 10 amino acids. Germline values: CDR1 MDHEN, CDR2 SYDVKM.

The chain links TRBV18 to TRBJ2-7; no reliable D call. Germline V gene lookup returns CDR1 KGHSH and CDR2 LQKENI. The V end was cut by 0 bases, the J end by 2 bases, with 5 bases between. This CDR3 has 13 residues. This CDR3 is CASSPPYPYEQYF. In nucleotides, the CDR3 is TGTGCCAGCTCACCACCCTATCCCTACGAGCAGTACTTC.

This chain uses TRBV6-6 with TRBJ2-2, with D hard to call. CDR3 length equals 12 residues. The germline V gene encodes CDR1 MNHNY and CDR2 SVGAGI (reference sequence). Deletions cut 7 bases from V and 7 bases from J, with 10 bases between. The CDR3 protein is CASTQIRGELFF. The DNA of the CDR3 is TGTGCCAGCACGCAAATCCGCGGGGAGCTGTTTTTT.

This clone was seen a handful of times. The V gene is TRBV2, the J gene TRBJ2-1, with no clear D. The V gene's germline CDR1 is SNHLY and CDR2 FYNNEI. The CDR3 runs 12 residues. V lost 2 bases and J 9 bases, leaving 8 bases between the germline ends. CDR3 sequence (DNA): TGTGCCAGCAGTGAACAAGTTAGTGAGCAGTTCTTC. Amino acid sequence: CASSEQVSEQFF.

CDR3 nucleotide sequence: TGCGCCAGCAGTTCCGGGCACAGGGGGCAAAATGAGGGCGAGCAGTACTTC. Translating it yields CASSSGHRGQNEGEQYF. J is TRBJ2-7 and V is TRBV4-1, with 9 bases that match TRBD1. V lost 6 bases and J lost 6; bases outside the gene matches: 18. Germline CDR1 is MGHRA and CDR2 is YSYEKL. The CDR3 is 17 residues long.

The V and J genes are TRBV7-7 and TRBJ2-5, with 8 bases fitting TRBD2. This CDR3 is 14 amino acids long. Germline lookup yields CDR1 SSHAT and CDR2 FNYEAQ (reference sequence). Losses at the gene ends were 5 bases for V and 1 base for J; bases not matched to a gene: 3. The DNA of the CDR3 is TGTGCCAGCAGCGTGACTAGCGCCCAAGAGACCCAGTACTTC. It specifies CASSVTSAQETQYF.